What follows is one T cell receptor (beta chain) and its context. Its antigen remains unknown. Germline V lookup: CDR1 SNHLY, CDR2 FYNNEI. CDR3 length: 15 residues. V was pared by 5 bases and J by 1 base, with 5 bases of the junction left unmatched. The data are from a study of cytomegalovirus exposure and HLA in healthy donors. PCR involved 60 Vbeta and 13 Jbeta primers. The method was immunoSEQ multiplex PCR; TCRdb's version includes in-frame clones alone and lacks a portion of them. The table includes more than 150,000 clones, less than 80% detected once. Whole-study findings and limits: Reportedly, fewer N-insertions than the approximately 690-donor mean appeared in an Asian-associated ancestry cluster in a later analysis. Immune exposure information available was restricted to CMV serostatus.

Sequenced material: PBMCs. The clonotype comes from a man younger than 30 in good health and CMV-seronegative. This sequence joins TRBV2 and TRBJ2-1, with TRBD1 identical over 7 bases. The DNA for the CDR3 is TGTGCCAGCAGTCAAGAGGGGGCATCCTACAATGAGCAGTTCTTC. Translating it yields CASSQEGASYNEQFF.